The clone carrying this T cell receptor beta chain turned up a few times. Its antigen is still unknown. This sample is drawn from a study of a mutant IDH1 vaccine in newly diagnosed glioma. Study-level information: Most patients had radiochemotherapy with temozolomide before enrollment; others had one alone. General study findings and limits: No link was apparently found between pseudoprogression and changes in top peripheral T cell clonotypes.

Libraries were prepared by immunoSEQ multiplex PCR; TCRdb keeps only in-frame clonotypes and omits some of them. The table has around 52,000 clones, around 80% seen once. The CDR3 consists of 14 residues. The V and J ends lost 3 bases and 2 bases, in that order; junction bases with no gene match: 2. Germline CDR1 and CDR2: KGHSH and LQKENI. Regarding time point: week 35, safety follow-up. With topical imiquimod, each dose of the vaccine consisted of 300 ug of mutant IDH1 20-mer peptide. The sequence was obtained from a man aged 35 to 55 with glioma. The sample here was PBMCs, taken from a glioma patient whose treatment included an IDH1 peptide vaccine. The J gene is TRBJ2-7, the V gene TRBV18, with 9 bases aligning to TRBD1. The CDR3 DNA sequence: TGTGCCAGCTCACCGGGACAGGGAACCTACGAGCAGTACTTC. Translated: CASSPGQGTYEQYF.